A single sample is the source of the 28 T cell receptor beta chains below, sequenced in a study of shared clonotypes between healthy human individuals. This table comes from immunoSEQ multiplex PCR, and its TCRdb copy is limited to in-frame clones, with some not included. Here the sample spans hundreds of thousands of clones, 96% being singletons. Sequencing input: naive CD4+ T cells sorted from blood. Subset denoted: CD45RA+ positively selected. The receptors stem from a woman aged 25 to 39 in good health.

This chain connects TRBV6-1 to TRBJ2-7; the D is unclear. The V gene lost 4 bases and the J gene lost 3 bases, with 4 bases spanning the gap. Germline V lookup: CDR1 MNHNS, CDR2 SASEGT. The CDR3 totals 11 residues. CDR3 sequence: CASSGHYEQYF. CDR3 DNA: TGTGCCAGCAGTGGACACTACGAGCAGTACTTC.

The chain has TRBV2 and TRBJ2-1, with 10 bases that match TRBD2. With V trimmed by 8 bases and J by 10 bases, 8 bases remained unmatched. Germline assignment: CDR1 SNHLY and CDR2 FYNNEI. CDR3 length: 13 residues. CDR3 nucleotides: TGTGCCAGCTCAGACACTAGCGGGATAGAGCAGTTCTTC. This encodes CASSDTSGIEQFF.

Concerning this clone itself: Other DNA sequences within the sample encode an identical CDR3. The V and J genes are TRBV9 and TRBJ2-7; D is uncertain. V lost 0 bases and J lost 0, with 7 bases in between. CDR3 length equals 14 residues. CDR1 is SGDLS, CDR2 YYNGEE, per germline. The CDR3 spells CASSVGTDSYEQYF. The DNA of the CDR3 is TGTGCCAGCAGCGTAGGAACCGACTCCTACGAGCAGTACTTC. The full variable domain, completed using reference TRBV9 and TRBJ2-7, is DSGVTQTPKHLITATGQRVTLRCSPRSGDLSVYWYQQSLDQGLQFLIQYYNGEERAKGNILERFSAQQFPDLHSELNLSSLELGDSALYFCASSVGTDSYEQYFGPGTRLTVT.

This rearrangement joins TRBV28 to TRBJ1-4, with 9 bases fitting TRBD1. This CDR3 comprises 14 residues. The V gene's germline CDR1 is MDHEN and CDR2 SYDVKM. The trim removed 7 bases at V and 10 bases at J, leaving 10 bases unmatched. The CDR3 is CASTRDRVLVKLFF. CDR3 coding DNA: TGTGCCAGCACTAGGGACAGGGTTTTGGTAAAACTGTTTTTT.

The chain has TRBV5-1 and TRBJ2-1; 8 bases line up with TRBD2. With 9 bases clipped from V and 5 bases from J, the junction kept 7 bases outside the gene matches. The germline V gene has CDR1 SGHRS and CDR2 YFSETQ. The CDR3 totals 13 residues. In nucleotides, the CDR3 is TGCGCCACCAATCTAGCGGGTAACAATGAGCAGTTCTTC. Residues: CATNLAGNNEQFF.

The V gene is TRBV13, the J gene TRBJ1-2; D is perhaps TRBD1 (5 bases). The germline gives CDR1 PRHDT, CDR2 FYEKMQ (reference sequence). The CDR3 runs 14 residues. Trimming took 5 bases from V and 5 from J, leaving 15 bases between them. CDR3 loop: CASSPIDGGYGYTF. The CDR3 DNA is TGTGCCAGCAGCCCCATCGACGGGGGTTATGGCTACACCTTC.

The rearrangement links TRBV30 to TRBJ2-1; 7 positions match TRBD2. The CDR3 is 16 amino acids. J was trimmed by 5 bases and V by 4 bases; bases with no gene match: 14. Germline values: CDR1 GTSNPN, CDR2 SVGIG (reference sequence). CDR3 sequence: CAWKFYGLAVDNEQFF. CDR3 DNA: TGTGCCTGGAAGTTTTACGGTCTAGCGGTTGACAATGAGCAGTTCTTC.

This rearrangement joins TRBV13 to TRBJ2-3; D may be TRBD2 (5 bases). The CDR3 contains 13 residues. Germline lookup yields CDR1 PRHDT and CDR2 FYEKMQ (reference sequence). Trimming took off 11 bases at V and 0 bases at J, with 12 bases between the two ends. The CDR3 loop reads CAGSATSTDTQYF. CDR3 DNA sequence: TGTGCCGGTAGCGCAACTAGCACAGATACGCAGTATTTT.

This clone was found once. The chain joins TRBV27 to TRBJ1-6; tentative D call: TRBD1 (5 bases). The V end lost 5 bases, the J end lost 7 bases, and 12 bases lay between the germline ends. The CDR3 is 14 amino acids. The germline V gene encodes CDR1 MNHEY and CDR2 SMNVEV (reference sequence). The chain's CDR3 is CASSAGRMNSPLHF. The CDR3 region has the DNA TGTGCCAGCAGTGCGGGACGGATGAATTCACCCCTCCACTTT.

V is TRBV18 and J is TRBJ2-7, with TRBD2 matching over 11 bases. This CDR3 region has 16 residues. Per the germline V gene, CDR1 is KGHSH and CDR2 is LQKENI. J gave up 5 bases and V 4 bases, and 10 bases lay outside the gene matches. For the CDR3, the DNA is TGTGCCAGCTCACGTACTAGCGGGAGCGCGGGGGACGAGCAGTACTTC. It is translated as CASSRTSGSAGDEQYF.

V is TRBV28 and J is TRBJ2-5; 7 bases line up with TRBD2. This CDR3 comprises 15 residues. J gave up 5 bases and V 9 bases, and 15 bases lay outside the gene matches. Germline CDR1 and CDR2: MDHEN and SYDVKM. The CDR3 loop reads CASTSLAVIGETQYF. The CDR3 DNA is TGTGCCAGTACCTCCCTAGCGGTCATTGGGGAGACCCAGTACTTC.

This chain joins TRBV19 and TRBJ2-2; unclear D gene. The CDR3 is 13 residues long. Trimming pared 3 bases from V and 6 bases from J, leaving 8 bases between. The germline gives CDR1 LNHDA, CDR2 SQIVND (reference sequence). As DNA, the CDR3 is TGTGCCAGTAGTATTTGGGCATCCGGGGAGCTGTTTTTT. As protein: CASSIWASGELFF.

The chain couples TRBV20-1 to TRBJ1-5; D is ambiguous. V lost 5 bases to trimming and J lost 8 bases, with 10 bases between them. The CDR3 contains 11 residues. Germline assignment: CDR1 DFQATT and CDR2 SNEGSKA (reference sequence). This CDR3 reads CSASLGKPQHF. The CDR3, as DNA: TGCAGTGCTTCATTGGGGAAGCCCCAGCATTTT.

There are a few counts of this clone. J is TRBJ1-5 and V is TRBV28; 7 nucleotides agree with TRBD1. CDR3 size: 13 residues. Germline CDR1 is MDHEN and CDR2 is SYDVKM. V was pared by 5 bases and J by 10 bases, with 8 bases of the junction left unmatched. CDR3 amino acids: CASSRDSSSPQHF. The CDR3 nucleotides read TGTGCCAGCAGTCGGGACAGCTCCAGTCCCCAGCATTTT.

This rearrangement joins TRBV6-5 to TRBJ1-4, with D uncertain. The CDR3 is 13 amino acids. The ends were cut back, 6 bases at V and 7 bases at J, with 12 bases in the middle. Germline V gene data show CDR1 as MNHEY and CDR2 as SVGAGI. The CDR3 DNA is TGTGCCAGCAGCCCGATGGGCTTTGAAAAACTGTTTTTT. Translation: CASSPMGFEKLFF.

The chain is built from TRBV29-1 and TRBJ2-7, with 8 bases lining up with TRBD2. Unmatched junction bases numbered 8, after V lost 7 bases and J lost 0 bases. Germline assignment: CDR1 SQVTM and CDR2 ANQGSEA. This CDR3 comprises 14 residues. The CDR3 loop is CSARLAQASYEQYF. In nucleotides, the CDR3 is TGCAGCGCTAGACTAGCGCAGGCCTCCTACGAGCAGTACTTC.

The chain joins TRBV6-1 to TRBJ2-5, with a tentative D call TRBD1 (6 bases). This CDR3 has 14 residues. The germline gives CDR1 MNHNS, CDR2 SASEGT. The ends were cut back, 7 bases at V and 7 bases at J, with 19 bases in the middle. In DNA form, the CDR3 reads TGTGCCAGCATCCCCGACAGGAGGCCTCCGACCCAGTACTTC. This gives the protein CASIPDRRPPTQYF.

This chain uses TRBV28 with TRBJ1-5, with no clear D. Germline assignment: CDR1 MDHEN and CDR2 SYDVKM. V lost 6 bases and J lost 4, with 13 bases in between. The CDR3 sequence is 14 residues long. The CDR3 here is CASRSIPLNQPQHF. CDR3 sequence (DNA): TGTGCCAGCAGATCTATCCCGTTAAATCAGCCCCAGCATTTT.

CDR3 protein: CAISGKNGQMAYEQYF. CDR3 sequence (DNA): TGTGCCATCAGCGGAAAGAATGGACAGATGGCCTACGAGCAGTACTTC. The chain recombines TRBV10-3 with TRBJ2-7; perhaps TRBD1 as D (6 bases). The CDR3 is 16 amino acids. Germline CDR1 is ENHRY and CDR2 is SYGVKD. V was clipped by 6 bases and J by 2 bases, with 20 bases between them.

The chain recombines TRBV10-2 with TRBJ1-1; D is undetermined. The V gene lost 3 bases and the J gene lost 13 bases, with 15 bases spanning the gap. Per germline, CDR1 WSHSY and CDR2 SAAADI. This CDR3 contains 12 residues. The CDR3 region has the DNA TGCGCCAGCAGTGATGGCCGGGGTGTGGGTTTCTTT. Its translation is CASSDGRGVGFF.

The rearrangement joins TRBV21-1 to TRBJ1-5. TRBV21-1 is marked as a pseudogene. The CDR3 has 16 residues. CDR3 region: CASAMEGWVSNQPQHF. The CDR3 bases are TGTGCCAGCGCTATGGAAGGGTGGGTTAGCAATCAGCCCCAGCATTTT.

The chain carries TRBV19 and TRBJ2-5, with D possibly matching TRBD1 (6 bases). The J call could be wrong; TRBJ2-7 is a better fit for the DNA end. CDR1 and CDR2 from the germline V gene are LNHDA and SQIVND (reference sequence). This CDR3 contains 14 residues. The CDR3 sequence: CASSDRDTSYEQYF. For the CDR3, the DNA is TGTGCCAGTAGTGACCGGGACACCTCCTACGAGCAGTACTTC.

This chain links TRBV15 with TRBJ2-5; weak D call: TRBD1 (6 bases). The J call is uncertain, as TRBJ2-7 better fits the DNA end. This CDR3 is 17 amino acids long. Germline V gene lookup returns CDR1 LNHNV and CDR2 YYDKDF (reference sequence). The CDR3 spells CATRGDTLADLGGEQYF. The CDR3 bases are TGTGCCACCAGGGGAGACACCCTTGCCGACTTAGGGGGCGAGCAGTACTTC.

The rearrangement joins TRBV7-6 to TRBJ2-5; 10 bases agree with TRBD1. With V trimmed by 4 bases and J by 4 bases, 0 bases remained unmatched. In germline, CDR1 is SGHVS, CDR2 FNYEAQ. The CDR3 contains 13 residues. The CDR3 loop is CASSWTGGETQYF. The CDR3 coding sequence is TGTGCCAGCAGCTGGACAGGGGGAGAGACCCAGTACTTC.

The CDR3 protein is CASSLDLREIYEQYF. The CDR3 nucleotides read TGTGCCAGCAGCTTAGATCTGCGGGAGATTTACGAGCAGTACTTC. This chain joins TRBV11-2 and TRBJ2-7, with TRBD2 matching over 7 bases. V trimming: 0 bases; J trimming: 4 bases; junction bases outside the gene matches: 6. CDR3 length equals 15 residues. CDR1 and CDR2 (germline): SGHAT, FQNNGV.

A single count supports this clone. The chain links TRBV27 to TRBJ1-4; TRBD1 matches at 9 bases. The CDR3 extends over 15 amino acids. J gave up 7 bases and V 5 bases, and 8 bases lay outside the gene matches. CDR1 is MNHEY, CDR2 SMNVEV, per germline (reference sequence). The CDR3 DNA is TGTGCCAGCAGTGCCCACAGGGGGCAGGGTGAAAAACTGTTTTTT. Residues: CASSAHRGQGEKLFF.

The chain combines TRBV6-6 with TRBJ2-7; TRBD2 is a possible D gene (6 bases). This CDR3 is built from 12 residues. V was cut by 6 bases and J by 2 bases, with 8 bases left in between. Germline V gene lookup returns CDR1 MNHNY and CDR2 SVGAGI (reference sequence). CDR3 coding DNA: TGTGCCAGCAGCCGCGGGGCCTACGAGCAGTACTTC. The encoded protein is CASSRGAYEQYF.

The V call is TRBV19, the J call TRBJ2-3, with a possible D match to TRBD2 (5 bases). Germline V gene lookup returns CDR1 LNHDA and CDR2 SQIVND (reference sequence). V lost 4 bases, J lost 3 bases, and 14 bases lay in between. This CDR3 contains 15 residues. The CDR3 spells CASSTQYGGTDTQYF. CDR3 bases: TGTGCCAGTAGTACCCAGTATGGAGGTACAGATACGCAGTATTTT.